In this sample, the clone carrying this TCR beta chain turned up many times. Researchers prepared the TCRbeta library using unique molecular identifiers, the study reports. TCRdb ran MiXCR on the PCR reads and lists one entry per CDR3 protein. The data hold 490,000 or so distinct CDR3 sequences, with under 15% observed a single time. Germline CDR1 SGDLS, CDR2 YYNGEE. The V gene end was trimmed by 5 bases and the J gene end by 4 bases; junction bases not matched to a gene: 11. The CDR3 is 15 residues long. This sample is part of a study of T-cell reconstitution after alpha-beta-depleted transplantation in children.

This sample comprised PBMCs from the stem cell graft donor, obtained from the stem cell graft. This sequence joins TRBV9 and TRBJ1-1, with 7 bases aligning to TRBD1. This clonotype was sampled from a human donor who donated a stem cell graft to a child with combined immunodeficiency. The CDR3 reads CASRPRGGGVTEAFF. The CDR3 coding sequence is TGTGCCAGCAGGCCCAGGGGGGGTGGCGTCACTGAAGCTTTCTTT.